This T cell receptor beta chain was captured in a study of cytomegalovirus exposure and HLA in healthy donors. Study results and limitations: Roughly uniform depth of sequencing across donors was assumed in presence/absence analyses. About 87% or about 30% of the time was how often most TCR beta V segments were productive, according to an earlier analysis.

Worth noting for this clone: The target antigen is unknown. Other DNA sequences in the sample encode the same CDR3.

This CDR3 comprises 14 residues. The V gene's germline CDR1 is SEHNR and CDR2 FQNEAQ (reference sequence). Trimming removed 1 base from V and 3 bases from J, with 7 bases in between. It was with 60 Vbeta and 13 Jbeta primers that the PCR ran. Profiling relied on immunoSEQ multiplex PCR, and the TCRdb table lists in-frame clones only, not all of them. The sample consists of about 190,000 clones, about 81% of them appearing once. Whereas donors were nominally healthy upon sampling, unrecorded immune exposures were probable. Sequenced material: PBMCs. The gene calls are TRBV7-9 and TRBJ1-3; TRBD1 might be the D (5 bases). The clonotype was recovered from a man aged 25 to 40 in good health and CMV-seropositive. CDR3 region: CASSLGQIGNTIYF. Written as DNA, the CDR3 is TGTGCCAGCAGCTTAGGACAGATTGGAAACACCATATATTTT. The full variable domain, in which reference TRBV7-9 and TRBJ1-3 provide the parts outside the CDR3, is DTGVSQNPRHKITKRGQNVTFRCDPISEHNRLYWYRQTLGQGPEFLTYFQNEAQLEKSRLLSDRFSAERPKGSFSTLEIQRTEQGDSAMYLCASSLGQIGNTIYFGEGSWLTVV.